Sequencing of this T cell receptor beta chain was carried out in a study of chemoradiotherapy in HPV16-positive cancers. The assay was immunoSEQ multiplex PCR, and TCRdb's table has in-frame clones only and misses some. Among 2,900 or so clones listed, roughly 90% were seen once. Concerning this clone: Its specificity is unknown.

Notes on the study in general: Candidate HPV-specific clones and E7-related TCR motifs grew in tumor during treatment.

The V end was cut by 2 bases, the J end by 1 base, with 9 bases between. There are 15 residues in the CDR3. CDR1 is SGHTA, CDR2 FQGNSA, per germline. The receptor was derived from a human donor with HPV-associated anogenital cancer. Sequencing was performed on tumor tissue, taken from a patient who underwent chemoradiotherapy. The genes are TRBV7-2 and TRBJ1-5, with D perhaps matching TRBD1 (5 bases). Here the CDR3 reads CASSLSRESNQPQHF. The CDR3 coding sequence is TGTGCCAGCAGCTTATCCAGGGAGAGCAATCAGCCCCAGCATTTT.